This T cell receptor beta chain emerged from a study of T-cell memory formation after mild COVID-19. Whole-study results and caveats: Researchers found some responding clones in pre-infection memory, a sign that cross-reactive memory joined. Clones shrinking between day 15 and 85 showed a balanced CD4/CD8 split, and those that grew later tilted toward CD4+.

TCRdb re-called the 5' RACE reads through MiXCR, storing one row per CDR3 protein. The repertoire has around 370,000 distinct CDR3 sequences, under 25% of them found once; the top ten carry roughly an eighth. A few counts support this clonotype. Its antigen is not known. The material sequenced was PBMCs or a T cell subset sorted from them (not recorded which). The TCR sequence derives from an adult woman who had mild COVID-19 (a few samples of this study predate the infection). Cell type and time point are not known.

CDR3 DNA sequence: TGTGCCTGGAGCGGGCAGGGATACACCGGGGAGCTGTTTTTT. Residues: CAWSGQGYTGELFF. The chain recombines TRBV30 with TRBJ2-2; a weak D match, TRBD1 (5 bases). Germline assignment: CDR1 GTSNPN and CDR2 SVGIG (reference sequence). Trimming shortened V by 3 bases and J by 3 bases, and 11 bases separated the two germline ends. The CDR3 consists of 14 residues.